This T cell receptor beta chain was sequenced for a study of regulatory T cells in long-lasting Graves disease. This clonotype was picked up many times. Time point denoted: newly diagnosed GD, antithyroid drugs for less than 3 months. Preparation of the TCR library used RNA extracted from PBMCs. CDR3 regions were amplified by Arm-PCR using iRepertoire HTBI primers to build TCR beta libraries. TCRdb ran MiXCR on the multiplex PCR reads and lists one entry per CDR3 protein. The sample consists of more than 450,000 distinct CDR3 sequences, 15% to 20% of them appearing once. The CDR3 runs to 16 residues. V lost 0 bases, J lost 6 bases, and 15 bases lay in between. The germline gives CDR1 KGHDR, CDR2 SFDVKD. The data were also submitted as part of a second study, on T cells in Graves' hyperthyroidism and ophthalmopathy.

V gene TRBV24-1 combines with J gene TRBJ2-3; D is perhaps TRBD2 (6 bases). The TCR was taken from a man in his forties or fifties with Graves disease. Sequenced material: peripheral blood mononuclear cells (PBMCs), taken at new diagnosis, from a patient treated with antithyroid drugs. The DNA of the CDR3 is TGTGCCACCAGTGATTTGCATGGCGGAGGGGCGGATACGCAGTATTTT. Translation gives CATSDLHGGGADTQYF.